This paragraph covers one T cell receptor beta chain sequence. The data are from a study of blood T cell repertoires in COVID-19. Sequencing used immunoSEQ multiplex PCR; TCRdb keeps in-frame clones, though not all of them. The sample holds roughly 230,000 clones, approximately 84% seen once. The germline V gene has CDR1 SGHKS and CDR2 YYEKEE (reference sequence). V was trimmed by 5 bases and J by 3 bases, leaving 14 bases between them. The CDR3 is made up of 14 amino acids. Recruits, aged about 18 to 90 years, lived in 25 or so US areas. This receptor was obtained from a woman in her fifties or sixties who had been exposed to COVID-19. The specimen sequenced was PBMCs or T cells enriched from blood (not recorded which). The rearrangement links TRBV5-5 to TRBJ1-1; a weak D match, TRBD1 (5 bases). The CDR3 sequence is CASSGLLGDTEAFF. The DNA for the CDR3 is TGTGCCAGCAGTGGACTATTAGGGGACACTGAAGCTTTCTTT.